This entry features one T cell receptor beta chain sequence. The specificity of this receptor is unknown. No base quality values were provided; no much bigger clone lies one nucleotide off. The CDR3 numbers 17 residues from cysteine through phenylalanine. Just the 51-base CDR3 DNA is kept, in frame starting at base 1. Trimming takes 0 bases off V and 2 bases off J; junction bases not matched to a gene: 6. For CDR1 and CDR2, the germline V gene (reference sequence) lists MNHEY and SMNVEV. A multiplexed two-step PCR with Vbeta-specific forward primers and Jbeta-specific reverse primers was used to amplify the TCRbeta CDR3 regions. Through the immunoSEQ service, TCRbeta libraries were sequenced on an Illumina instrument. The authors' analysis ran thus. V, D and J genes were assigned using IMGT annotation, and counts were corrected for multiplex PCR bias using synthetic CDR3 analogues. In the immunoSEQ Analyzer, repertoire clonality was calculated as one minus the normalized Shannon entropy. Clonal expansion was defined by Fisher's exact test with Benjamini-Hochberg false discovery rate control, using two-tailed P<0.01. As stored in TCRdb, this immuneACCESS dataset retains in-frame rearrangements with V and J assigned. A fraction of the clones does not appear; measured against another copy, unresolved V genes explain less than half of the discrepancy, and the remainder lacks a known reason. Clone size and the V and J calls come from that table; the DNA yielded D and trimming. The sample contains under 40,000 clones, 90% to 95% of them found a single time. The ten largest clonotypes hold over 0.1% of the sample.

The data originate from a study of regulatory dendritic cells for organ transplantation (dated by TCRdb to 2017 to 2019). Some background on the complete study: Sorted naive and memory CD4+ and CD8+ T cells had their TCRbeta repertoires sequenced both before and after allostimulation with either regulatory or mature dendritic cells.

FACS was used to sort naive T cells as CD45RA+ cells and memory T cells as CD45RO+ CD4+ or CD8+ cells. The T cells used for TCR sequencing were obtained from two healthy control subjects. Unstimulated sorted T cell subsets were used as baseline controls for the mixed lymphocyte reactions. Genomic DNA was extracted with the Qiagen DNeasy Blood & Tissue Kit. Study-level results and caveats: Among the resting subsets, memory CD8+ T cells contained the most alloreactive TCR clonotypes. In both subjects, allostimulation led to expansion of memory CD8+ clones, although regulatory dendritic cells appeared to cause more limited expansion than mature dendritic cells did. The authors pointed out considerable heterogeneity between individuals in the alloreactive memory CD8+ T cell pool, and only a couple of subjects were sequenced. Repertoires were highly diverse in naive CD4+ and CD8+ T cells, less diverse in memory cells, and most oligoclonal in memory CD8+ cells.

The chain links TRBV27 with TRBJ2-7; 11 bases in the middle match TRBD1. Sequenced input: naive CD8+ T cells from blood. What this sample's cell subset or site label stands for: CD45RA+ naive T cells. This clonotype was obtained from a human donor in good health. The base sequence is TGTGCCAGCAGTTTATCGTGGGGGGACAGGGGGACCTACGAGCAGTACTTC. Protein translation: CASSLSWGDRGTYEQYF.